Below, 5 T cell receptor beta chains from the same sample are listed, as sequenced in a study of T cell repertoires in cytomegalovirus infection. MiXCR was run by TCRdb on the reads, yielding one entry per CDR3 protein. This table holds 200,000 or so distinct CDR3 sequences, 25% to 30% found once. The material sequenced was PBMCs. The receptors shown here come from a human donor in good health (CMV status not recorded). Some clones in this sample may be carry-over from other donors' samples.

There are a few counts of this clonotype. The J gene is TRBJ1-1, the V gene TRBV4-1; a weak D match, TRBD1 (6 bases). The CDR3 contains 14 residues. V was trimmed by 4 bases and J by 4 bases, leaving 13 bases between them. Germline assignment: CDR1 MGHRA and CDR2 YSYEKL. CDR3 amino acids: CASSLFLGGTEAFF. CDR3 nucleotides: TGCGCCAGCAGCCTTTTCTTAGGGGGCACTGAAGCTTTCTTT.

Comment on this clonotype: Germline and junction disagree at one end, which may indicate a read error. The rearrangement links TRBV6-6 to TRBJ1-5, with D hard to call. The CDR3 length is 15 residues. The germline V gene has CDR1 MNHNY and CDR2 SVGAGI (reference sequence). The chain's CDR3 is CASSYGRQYNQTQHF. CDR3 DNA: TGTGCCAGCAGTTACGGTCGGCAGTACAATCAGACCCAGCATTTT.

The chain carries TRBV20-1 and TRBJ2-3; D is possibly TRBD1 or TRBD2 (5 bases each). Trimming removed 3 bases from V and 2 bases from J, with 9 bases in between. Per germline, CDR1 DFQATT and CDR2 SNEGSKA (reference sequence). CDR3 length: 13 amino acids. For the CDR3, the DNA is TGCAGTGCTAGGCAGGGAGTCACAGATACGCAGTATTTT. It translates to CSARQGVTDTQYF.

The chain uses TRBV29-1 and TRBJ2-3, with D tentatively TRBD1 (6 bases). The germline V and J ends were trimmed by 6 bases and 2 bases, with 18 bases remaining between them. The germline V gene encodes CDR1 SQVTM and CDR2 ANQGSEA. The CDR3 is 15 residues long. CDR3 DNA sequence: TGCAGCGTATCTTGGACAGATCCGAACACAGATACGCAGTATTTT. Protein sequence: CSVSWTDPNTDTQYF.

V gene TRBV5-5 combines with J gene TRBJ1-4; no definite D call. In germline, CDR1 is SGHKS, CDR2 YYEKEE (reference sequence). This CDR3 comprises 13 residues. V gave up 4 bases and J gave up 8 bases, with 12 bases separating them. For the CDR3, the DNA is TGTGCCAGCAGCGGCATGTCGGGGGAAAAACTGTTTTTT. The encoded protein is CASSGMSGEKLFF.